These T cell receptor beta chains were read from a single sample in a study of cytomegalovirus exposure and HLA in healthy donors. Libraries were prepared by immunoSEQ multiplex PCR; TCRdb keeps only in-frame clonotypes and omits some of them. This sample carries roughly 120,000 clones, 69% of them seen once, and the ten largest clones take roughly 5.9%. Source material: PBMCs. The receptors were sampled from a woman aged 65 to 85 in good health and CMV-seropositive. Both conserved end residues are part of each CDR3. The D gene is left open where the match is weak. The size of a clone is reported for some rows only, either as once, few or many, or as a class for expanded clones.

j_gene | d_gene | v_gene | abundance | CDR3aa | CDR3nt
TRBJ2-6 | . | TRBV6-6 | once | CASGWQGSGANVLTF | TGTGCCAGCGGTTGGCAGGGCTCTGGGGCCAACGTCCTGACTTTC
TRBJ1-5 | . | TRBV25-1 | . | CASSEYNSNQPQHF | TGTGCCAGCAGTGAATACAATAGCAATCAGCCCCAGCATTTT
TRBJ1-1 | . | TRBV7-9 | . | CASSLDLSWTALNTEAFF | TGTGCCAGCAGCTTAGATCTGTCCTGGACAGCTTTGAACACTGAAGCTTTCTTT
TRBJ2-3 | . | TRBV5-6 | few | CASSPGTPYSTDTQYF | TGTGCCAGCAGCCCCGGGACTCCTTATAGCACAGATACGCAGTATTTT
TRBJ2-2 | . | TRBV11-3 | . | CASSLSNTGELFF | TGTGCCAGCAGCTTATCTAACACCGGGGAGCTGTTTTTT
TRBJ1-3 | . | TRBV6-1 | few | CASSEDSRGAGNTIYF | TGTGCCAGCAGTGAAGATTCCAGGGGAGCTGGAAACACCATATATTTT
TRBJ1-2 | TRBD1 | TRBV27 | . | CASRGGVGYGYTF | TGTGCCAGCAGAGGGGGCGTCGGCTATGGCTACACCTTC
TRBJ2-1 | TRBD2 | TRBV13 | . | CASSGERGRHNEQFF | TGTGCCAGCAGCGGGGAGCGGGGGAGGCACAATGAGCAGTTCTTC
TRBJ2-7 | TRBD1 | TRBV27 | . | CASSSTGTGVGEQYF | TGTGCCAGCAGTTCAACCGGGACAGGGGTGGGGGAGCAGTACTTC
TRBJ1-2 | . | TRBV7-9 | . | CASSSTGPLNYGYTF | TGTGCCAGCAGCTCGACAGGACCACTTAACTATGGCTACACCTTC
TRBJ2-2 | . | TRBV19 | . | CASSIRKNTGELFF | TGTGCCAGTAGTATCAGGAAAAACACCGGGGAGCTGTTTTTT
TRBJ1-1 | . | TRBV11-2 | . | CASSSSGRIEAFF | TGTGCCAGCAGCTCTAGTGGTAGAATTGAAGCTTTCTTT
TRBJ1-2 | TRBD1 | TRBV7-2 | . | CASSLGDHTGARGTF | TGTGCCAGCAGCTTAGGGGACCACACAGGGGCGCGCGGCACCTTC
TRBJ1-1 | . | TRBV6-5 | few | CASYRNTEAFF | TGTGCCAGCTACAGGAACACTGAAGCTTTCTTT
TRBJ1-3 | . | TRBV6-5 | . | CASGNLGLGNTIYF | TGTGCCAGCGGTAATCTGGGACTTGGAAACACCATATATTTT
TRBJ1-1 | TRBD1 | TRBV5-4 | . | CASSFDRDRGTEAFF | TGTGCCAGCAGCTTCGACCGGGACAGGGGCACTGAAGCTTTCTTT
TRBJ1-5 | TRBD1 | TRBV6-5 | few | CASRRDRGGNQPQHF | TGTGCCAGCAGACGCGACAGGGGTGGCAATCAGCCCCAGCATTTT
TRBJ2-7 | . | TRBV2 | . | CASSANYEQYF | TGTGCCAGCAGTGCTAACTACGAGCAGTACTTC
TRBJ2-1 | TRBD2 | TRBV10-3 | . | CAISDTLAGPNEQFF | TGTGCCATCAGTGACACACTAGCGGGTCCCAATGAGCAGTTCTTC
TRBJ1-1 | . | TRBV11-1 | . | CASSLALSAGWNTEAFF | TGTGCCAGCAGCTTAGCGCTTTCGGCAGGATGGAACACTGAAGCTTTCTTT
TRBJ1-5 | TRBD1 | TRBV6-6 | few | CASSFDADRAPQHF | TGTGCCAGCAGTTTCGACGCCGACAGGGCGCCCCAGCATTTT
TRBJ2-4 | TRBD2 | TRBV7-2 | few | CASSPAGRLAKNIQYF | TGTGCCAGCAGCCCAGCGGGACGCCTAGCCAAAAACATTCAGTACTTC
TRBJ1-1 | TRBD1 | TRBV11-2 | few | CASSHFDRVEAFF | TGTGCCAGCAGCCATTTTGACAGGGTTGAAGCTTTCTTT
TRBJ1-2 | TRBD1 | TRBV6-5 | . | CASTPAGTVYGYTF | TGTGCCAGCACCCCCGCCGGGACAGTCTATGGCTACACCTTC
TRBJ2-3 | . | TRBV7-2 | . | CASSYAPGAQYF | TGTGCCAGCAGTTATGCTCCGGGGGCGCAGTATTTT
TRBJ2-2 | TRBD1 | TRBV29-1 | once | CSGSGQAGNTGELFF | TGCAGCGGGAGTGGACAGGCCGGGAACACCGGGGAGCTGTTTTTT
TRBJ1-4 | . | TRBV25-1 | once | CASSEGGAGEKLFF | TGTGCCAGCAGTGAAGGGGGGGCGGGTGAAAAACTGTTTTTT